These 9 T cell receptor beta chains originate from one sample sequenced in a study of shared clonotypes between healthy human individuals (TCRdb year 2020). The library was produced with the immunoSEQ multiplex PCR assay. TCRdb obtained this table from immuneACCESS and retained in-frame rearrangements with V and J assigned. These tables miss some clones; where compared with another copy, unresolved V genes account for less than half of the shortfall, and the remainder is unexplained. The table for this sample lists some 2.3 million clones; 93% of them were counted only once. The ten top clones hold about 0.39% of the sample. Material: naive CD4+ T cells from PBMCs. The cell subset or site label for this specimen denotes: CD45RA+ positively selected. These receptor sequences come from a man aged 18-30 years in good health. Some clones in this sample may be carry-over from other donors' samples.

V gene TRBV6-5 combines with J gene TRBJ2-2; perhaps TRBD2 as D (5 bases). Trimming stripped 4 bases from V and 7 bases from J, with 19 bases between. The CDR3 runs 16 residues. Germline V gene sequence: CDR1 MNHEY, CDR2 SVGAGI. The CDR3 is CASSFEDPDLGGELFF. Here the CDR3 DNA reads TGTGCCAGCAGTTTCGAGGACCCGGACTTGGGCGGGGAGCTGTTTTTT.

In nucleotides, the CDR3 is TGTGCCAGCAGTGGGGGTAGCGGGAGCTACGAGCAGTACTTC. Its translation: CASSGGSGSYEQYF. The rearrangement joins TRBV2 to TRBJ2-7, with 9 nucleotides matching TRBD2. The ends lost 4 bases at V and 3 bases at J; junction bases unmatched: 4. Germline loops: CDR1 SNHLY, CDR2 FYNNEI. This CDR3 has 14 amino acids. Full variable domain (missing parts from reference TRBV2 and TRBJ2-7): EPEVTQTPSHQVTQMGQEVILRCVPISNHLYFYWYRQILGQKVEFLVSFYNNEISEKSEIFDDQFSVERPDGSNFTLKIRSTKLEDSAMYFCASSGGSGSYEQYFGPGTRLTVT.

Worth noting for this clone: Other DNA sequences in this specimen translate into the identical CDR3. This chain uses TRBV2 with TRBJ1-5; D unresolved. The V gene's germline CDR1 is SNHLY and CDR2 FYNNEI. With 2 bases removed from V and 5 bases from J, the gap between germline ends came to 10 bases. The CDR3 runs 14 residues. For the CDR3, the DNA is TGTGCCAGCAGTGAAAGCGCTAGGGATCAGCCCCAGCATTTT. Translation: CASSESARDQPQHF.

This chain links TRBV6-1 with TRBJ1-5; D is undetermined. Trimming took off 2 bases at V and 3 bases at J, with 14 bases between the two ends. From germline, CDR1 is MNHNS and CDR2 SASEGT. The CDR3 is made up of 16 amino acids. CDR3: CASSERTPRANQPQHF. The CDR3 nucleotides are TGTGCCAGCAGTGAAAGGACCCCGAGGGCCAATCAGCCCCAGCATTTT.

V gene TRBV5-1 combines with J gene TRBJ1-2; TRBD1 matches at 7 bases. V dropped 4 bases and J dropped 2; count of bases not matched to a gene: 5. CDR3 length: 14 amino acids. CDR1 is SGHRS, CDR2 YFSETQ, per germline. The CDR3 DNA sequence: TGCGCCAGCAGCATGGGACAGTCCAACTATGGCTACACCTTC. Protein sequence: CASSMGQSNYGYTF.

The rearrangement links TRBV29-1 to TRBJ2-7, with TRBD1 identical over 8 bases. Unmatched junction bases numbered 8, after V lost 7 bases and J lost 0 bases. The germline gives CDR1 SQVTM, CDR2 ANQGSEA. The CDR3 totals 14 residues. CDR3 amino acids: CSALRDRSSYEQYF. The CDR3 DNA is TGCAGCGCACTCCGGGACAGGAGCTCCTACGAGCAGTACTTC.

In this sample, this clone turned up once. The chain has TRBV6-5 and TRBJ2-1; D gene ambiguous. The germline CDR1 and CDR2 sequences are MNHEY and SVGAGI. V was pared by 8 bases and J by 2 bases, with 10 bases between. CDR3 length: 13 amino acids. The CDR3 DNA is TGTGCCAGCGCCCAAAGAACCTACAATGAGCAGTTCTTC. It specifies CASAQRTYNEQFF.

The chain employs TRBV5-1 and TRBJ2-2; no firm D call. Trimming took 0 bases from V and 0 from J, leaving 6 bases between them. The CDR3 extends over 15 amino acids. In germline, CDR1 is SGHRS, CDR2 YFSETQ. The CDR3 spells CASSLDEANTGELFF. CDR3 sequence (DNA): TGCGCCAGCAGCTTGGACGAGGCGAACACCGGGGAGCTGTTTTTT.

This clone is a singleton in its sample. The CDR3 coding sequence is TGCAGCGTCGCAAAGGCGTTAAGTAGCTCCTACGAGCAGTACTTC. Amino acids: CSVAKALSSSYEQYF. The rearrangement uses TRBV29-1 and TRBJ2-7; D is unresolved. Between the trimmed V and J ends, which lost 6 bases and 0 bases, there was a span of 18 bases. CDR1 is SQVTM, CDR2 ANQGSEA, per germline. The CDR3 sequence is 15 residues long.